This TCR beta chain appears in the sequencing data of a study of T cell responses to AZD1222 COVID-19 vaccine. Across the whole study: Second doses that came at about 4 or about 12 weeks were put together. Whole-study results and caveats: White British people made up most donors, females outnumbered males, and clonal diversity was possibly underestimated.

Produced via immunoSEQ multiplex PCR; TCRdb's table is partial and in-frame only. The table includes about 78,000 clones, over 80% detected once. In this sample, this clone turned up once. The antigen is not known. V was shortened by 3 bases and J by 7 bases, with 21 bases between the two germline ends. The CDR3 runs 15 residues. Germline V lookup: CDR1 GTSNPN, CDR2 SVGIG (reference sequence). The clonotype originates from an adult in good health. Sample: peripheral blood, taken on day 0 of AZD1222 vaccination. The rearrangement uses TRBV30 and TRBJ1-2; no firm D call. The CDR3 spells CAWSQEGGRRSGYTF. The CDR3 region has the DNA TGTGCCTGGAGCCAGGAGGGTGGACGCCGCTCTGGCTACACCTTC.